Each of the 23 T cell receptor beta chains below was sequenced from the same sample in a study of spatial heterogeneity in lung cancer. The study, taken as a whole, reports: In tumors, expanded intratumoral alpha and beta TCR counts tracked mutation counts.

Time point specified: sample taken at primary tumor resection. These TCRs are of unknown antigen specificity. TCRdb used MiXCR to reprocess the 5' RACE reads, holding one entry per CDR3 protein. The sample has some 5,000 distinct CDR3 sequences, roughly 8% seen once. This sample comprised lung tumor tissue, obtained at surgery. These receptors originate from a female donor with early-stage non-small cell lung cancer.

This clonotype came up a few times. CDR3 coding DNA: TGCAGTGCTAGAGATCCACAGGCCACCTATAATTCACCCCTCCACTTT. Its protein is CSARDPQATYNSPLHF. The chain links TRBV20-1 to TRBJ1-6; tentative D call: TRBD1 (5 bases). Per germline, CDR1 DFQATT and CDR2 SNEGSKA (reference sequence). The V end was cut by 0 bases, the J end by 2 bases, with 11 bases between. This CDR3 is built from 16 residues.

In its sample, this clonotype was seen a few times. The J gene is TRBJ1-6, the V gene TRBV11-2; D is unresolved. The CDR3 is 15 residues long. Per germline, CDR1 SGHAT and CDR2 FQNNGV. V lost 2 bases and J lost 10, with 15 bases in between. This chain's CDR3 is CASSLSWALESPLHF. CDR3 coding DNA: TGTGCCAGCAGCTTATCGTGGGCGTTGGAGTCACCCCTCCACTTT.

The table lists this clonotype with many counts. The chain has TRBV5-1 and TRBJ2-1, with D possibly being TRBD2 (5 bases). The CDR3 is 14 residues long. V was shortened by 0 bases and J by 8 bases, with 12 bases between the two germline ends. Germline V gives CDR1 SGHRS, CDR2 YFSETQ. The CDR3 DNA reads TGCGCCAGCAGCTTGGAGTGGGGAGACGATGAGCAGTTCTTC. Protein product: CASSLEWGDDEQFF.

This clonotype was picked up many times. This chain joins TRBV18 and TRBJ2-3, with a tentative D call TRBD2 (5 bases). The ends were cut back, 3 bases at V and 2 bases at J, with 6 bases in the middle. The CDR3 sequence is 13 residues long. CDR1 and CDR2 (germline): KGHSH, LQKENI. In nucleotides, the CDR3 is TGTGCCAGCTCACCGAGGGACACAGATACGCAGTATTTT. The encoded protein is CASSPRDTDTQYF.

There are many counts of this clonotype. This rearrangement joins TRBV10-3 to TRBJ1-2; 10 bases align to TRBD1. V shed 8 bases, J shed 5 bases, and the junction held 8 bases outside the gene matches. The CDR3 spans 14 residues. Germline assignment: CDR1 ENHRY and CDR2 SYGVKD. For the CDR3, the DNA is TGTGCCATCGGATCGACAGGGGGCGCTTATGGCTACACCTTC. It translates to CAIGSTGGAYGYTF.

This clonotype was picked up many times. The CDR3 reads CAWGTGSGAEKLFF. CDR3 nucleotides: TGTGCCTGGGGAACCGGGTCCGGGGCTGAAAAACTGTTTTTT. The rearrangement joins TRBV30 to TRBJ1-4; D perhaps matches TRBD1 (5 bases). The ends were cut back, 5 bases at V and 7 bases at J, with 17 bases in the middle. The CDR3 length is 14 residues. The V gene's germline CDR1 is GTSNPN and CDR2 SVGIG (reference sequence).

The rearrangement joins TRBV12-3 or TRBV12-4 to TRBJ2-1, with D tentatively TRBD1 (6 bases). The germline V and J ends were trimmed by 0 bases and 13 bases, with 13 bases remaining between them. The CDR3 contains 13 residues. As DNA, the CDR3 is TGTGCCAGCAGTTTAGCCAGGGGATCCCCCCAGTTCTTC. This gives the protein CASSLARGSPQFF.

In its sample, this clonotype was seen many times. This chain connects TRBV5-6 to TRBJ2-2, with a tentative D call TRBD2 (5 bases). V lost 4 bases and J 3 bases, leaving 13 bases between the germline ends. The CDR3 totals 15 residues. CDR1 and CDR2 from the germline V gene are SGHDT and YYEEEE. The CDR3 sequence: CASSLEDDYTGELFF. The CDR3 bases are TGTGCCAGCAGCCTGGAGGATGACTACACCGGGGAGCTGTTTTTT.

This clonotype ranks as medium-sized. The rearrangement links TRBV7-3 to TRBJ1-1; a weak D match, TRBD1 (5 bases). V was trimmed by 5 bases and J by 0 bases, leaving 7 bases between them. The CDR3 loop spans 13 amino acids. CDR1 SGHTA and CDR2 FQGTGA come from the germline V gene. In DNA form, the CDR3 reads TGTGCCAGCAGCACGACAGTGAACACTGAAGCTTTCTTT. Translating it yields CASSTTVNTEAFF.

This clonotype was detected many times. The rearrangement joins TRBV7-2 to TRBJ1-4; tentatively, D is TRBD1 (5 bases). CDR1 and CDR2 from the germline V gene are SGHTA and FQGNSA. V was trimmed by 1 base and J by 7 bases, leaving 13 bases between them. The CDR3 is 15 amino acids. The CDR3 loop is CASSLVPGMGEKLFF. CDR3 bases: TGTGCCAGCAGCTTAGTTCCAGGGATGGGTGAAAAACTGTTTTTT. Variable domain in full (rest from reference TRBV7-2 and TRBJ1-4): GAGVSQSPSNKVTEKGKDVELRCDPISGHTALYWYRQSLGQGLEFLIYFQGNSAPDKSGLPSDRFSAERTGGSVSTLTIQRTQQEDSAVYLCASSLVPGMGEKLFFGSGTQLSVL.

By share, this clonotype counts as medium-sized. The V gene is TRBV6-6, the J gene TRBJ2-3; 8 bases map to TRBD2. Per germline, CDR1 MNHNY and CDR2 SVGAGI (reference sequence). After removal of 5 bases from V and 1 base from J, the junction contained 5 bases not matched to a gene. The CDR3 sequence is 15 residues long. Here the CDR3 DNA reads TGTGCCAGCAGTGTCCCGGGAGGGGGCACAGATACGCAGTATTTT. This sequence encodes CASSVPGGGTDTQYF.

In this sample, this clonotype is medium-sized. The chain uses TRBV7-9 and TRBJ2-1; 8 bases agree with TRBD1. The CDR3 runs 14 residues. Germline V gives CDR1 SEHNR, CDR2 FQNEAQ (reference sequence). The junction had 7 bases not matched to a gene; V was cut back by 3 bases and J by 9 bases. The CDR3 loop is CASSLNRGWSEQFF. The CDR3 nucleotides are TGTGCCAGCAGCTTGAACAGGGGGTGGAGTGAGCAGTTCTTC. Complete variable domain (other parts from reference TRBV7-9 and TRBJ2-1): DTGVSQNPRHKITKRGQNVTFRCDPISEHNRLYWYRQTLGQGPEFLTYFQNEAQLEKSRLLSDRFSAERPKGSFSTLEIQRTEQGDSAMYLCASSLNRGWSEQFFGPGTRLTVL.

Sample share makes this clonotype medium-sized (0.01 to 0.1%). The V and J genes are TRBV6-6 and TRBJ1-1; TRBD1 matches 7 bases. Germline trimming cut 5 bases from V and 2 bases from J; bases unmatched to any gene: 8. CDR1 is MNHNY, CDR2 SVGAGI, per germline (reference sequence). This CDR3 region has 15 residues. This chain's CDR3 is CASSTLDRANTEAFF. The CDR3 coding sequence is TGTGCCAGCAGTACTCTCGACAGGGCAAACACTGAAGCTTTCTTT.

This clonotype was recorded at least ten times. The chain combines TRBV20-1 with TRBJ1-2; TRBD1 agrees at 7 bases. V lost 6 bases and J lost 4; bases outside the gene matches: 8. The germline CDR1 and CDR2 sequences are DFQATT and SNEGSKA (reference sequence). CDR3 length: 13 residues. The CDR3 DNA reads as TGCAGTGCCACAAACAGGGGTGGCTATGGCTACACCTTC. As protein: CSATNRGGYGYTF.

This clonotype is medium-sized (0.01 to 0.1%) within its sample. V and J are TRBV20-1 and TRBJ1-5, with D unresolved. Between the trimmed V and J ends, which lost 0 bases and 1 base, there was a span of 7 bases. The CDR3 is 14 amino acids. Germline V gene data show CDR1 as DFQATT and CDR2 as SNEGSKA (reference sequence). The CDR3 here is CSARDPGSNQPQHF. In DNA, the CDR3 is TGCAGTGCTAGAGACCCGGGGAGCAATCAGCCCCAGCATTTT.

This clonotype came up once. The CDR3 DNA is TGTGCCAGCAGCTCCAGGACTAGCGGGAGCGATAGATATGAGCAGTTCTTC. Translating gives CASSSRTSGSDRYEQFF. The chain combines TRBV7-2 with TRBJ2-1; 13 bases align to TRBD2. In germline, CDR1 is SGHTA, CDR2 FQGNSA. The CDR3 has 17 amino acids. The V gene end was trimmed by 4 bases and the J gene end by 8 bases; junction bases not matched to a gene: 11.

Sample share makes this clonotype medium-sized. V is TRBV20-1 and J is TRBJ2-1, with D tentatively TRBD1 or TRBD2 (6 bases each). V was trimmed by 5 bases and J by 1 base, leaving 24 bases between them. The CDR3 covers 18 residues. Germline-derived CDR1 and CDR2 are DFQATT and SNEGSKA (reference sequence). CDR3 loop: CSADRRLARGGSYNEQFF. The CDR3 nucleotides are TGCAGTGCTGATAGGCGGCTAGCCAGGGGAGGATCCTACAATGAGCAGTTCTTC.

This clonotype was counted at least ten times. The chain is built from TRBV5-1 and TRBJ1-6, with TRBD1 identical over 9 bases. V shed 4 bases and J 8 bases; nucleotides not matched to a gene: 10. The CDR3 totals 16 residues. Germline V gene sequence: CDR1 SGHRS, CDR2 YFSETQ. The CDR3 here is CASSRDGQGLDSPLHF. The CDR3 coding sequence is TGCGCCAGCAGCCGGGACGGACAGGGGCTGGATTCACCCCTCCACTTT. Full variable domain (missing parts from reference TRBV5-1 and TRBJ1-6): KAGVTQTPRYLIKTRGQQVTLSCSPISGHRSVSWYQQTPGQGLQFLFEYFSETQRNKGNFPGRFSGRQFSNSRSEMNVSTLELGDSALYLCASSRDGQGLDSPLHFGNGTRLTVT.

This clonotype was seen at least ten times. This sequence joins TRBV6-6 and TRBJ2-3; D is undetermined. Trimming took off 0 bases at V and 0 bases at J, with 4 bases between the two ends. The germline gives CDR1 MNHNY, CDR2 SVGAGI (reference sequence). The CDR3 is 14 residues long. The CDR3 DNA sequence: TGTGCCAGCAGTTACTCGCGGAGCACAGATACGCAGTATTTT. Amino acids: CASSYSRSTDTQYF.

This clonotype is classed as medium-sized. CDR3 nucleotides: TGTGCCAGCAGCTCCCCTACGGGAGGACTCGCAGATACGCAGTATTTT. The encoded protein is CASSSPTGGLADTQYF. This rearrangement joins TRBV28 to TRBJ2-3; 7 nucleotides agree with TRBD2. The CDR3 extends over 16 amino acids. CDR1 and CDR2 (germline): MDHEN, SYDVKM. The V gene end was trimmed by 6 bases and the J gene end by 4 bases; junction bases not matched to a gene: 13.

This clonotype was seen repeatedly, ten times or more. The chain is built from TRBV5-1 and TRBJ2-5; TRBD1 might be the D (6 bases). CDR1 is SGHRS, CDR2 YFSETQ, per germline. This CDR3 comprises 14 residues. V lost 2 bases and J 3 bases, leaving 11 bases between the germline ends. This chain's CDR3 is CASSFDGQKETQYF. The CDR3 bases are TGCGCCAGCAGCTTTGACGGACAGAAAGAGACCCAGTACTTC.

The sample holds many counts of this clonotype. This chain uses TRBV5-1 with TRBJ2-2, with D tentatively TRBD2 (6 bases). The CDR3 extends over 15 amino acids. In germline, CDR1 is SGHRS, CDR2 YFSETQ. V lost 3 bases, J lost 6 bases, and 15 bases lay in between. The CDR3 here is CASSSGLPGAGELFF. The DNA of the CDR3 is TGCGCCAGCAGCTCGGGACTCCCCGGGGCCGGGGAGCTGTTTTTT.

By frequency in the sample, this clonotype is medium-sized. The gene calls are TRBV28 and TRBJ2-2; no clear D. The V end was cut by 6 bases, the J end by 5 bases, with 7 bases between. Germline CDR1 reads MDHEN; CDR2 reads SYDVKM. CDR3 length: 12 amino acids. CDR3 bases: TGTGCCAGCAGCTCCTATACCGGGGAGCTGTTTTTT. It translates to CASSSYTGELFF.